A selection of T cell receptor beta chains follows, all from one sample in a study of blood T cells in healthy people across ages. In TCRdb, the 5' RACE reads were re-called with MiXCR into one record per CDR3 protein. The data show around 2 million distinct CDR3 sequences, roughly two fifths seen once. The sample consisted of blood. The source is a human donor in good health. Both conserved end residues are part of each CDR3. Each record gives: J gene, V gene, clone size, CDR3 protein. The size field is filled for only some rows; it gives once, few, many or a size class.

TRBJ2-7 | TRBV10-2 | . | CASSEAPTYEQYF
TRBJ2-7 | TRBV11-3 | once | CASSSWLHHSYNEQYF
TRBJ2-7 | TRBV29-1 | many | CSVGTSGPSDEQYF
TRBJ2-7 | TRBV28 | few | CASSFGRVTYEQYF
TRBJ2-1 | TRBV20-1 | . | CSARSRTSVTYNEQFF
TRBJ2-1 | TRBV6-5 | . | CASTDSGHEQFF
TRBJ1-1 | TRBV20-1 | . | CSARRGAEAFF
. | TRBV28 | . | CASRFGGGDEQYF
TRBJ2-3 | TRBV7-2 | few | CASSFSANTQYF
TRBJ2-7 | TRBV5-6 | few | CASGYPTGGYEQYF
TRBJ2-3 | TRBV9 | . | CASSVGGYRYTDTQYF
TRBJ2-4 | TRBV27 | . | CASSYISEPAKNIQYF
TRBJ2-5 | TRBV28 | . | CASSPTSTEETQYF
. | TRBV20-1 | . | CSARDPAGTGDPYEQYF